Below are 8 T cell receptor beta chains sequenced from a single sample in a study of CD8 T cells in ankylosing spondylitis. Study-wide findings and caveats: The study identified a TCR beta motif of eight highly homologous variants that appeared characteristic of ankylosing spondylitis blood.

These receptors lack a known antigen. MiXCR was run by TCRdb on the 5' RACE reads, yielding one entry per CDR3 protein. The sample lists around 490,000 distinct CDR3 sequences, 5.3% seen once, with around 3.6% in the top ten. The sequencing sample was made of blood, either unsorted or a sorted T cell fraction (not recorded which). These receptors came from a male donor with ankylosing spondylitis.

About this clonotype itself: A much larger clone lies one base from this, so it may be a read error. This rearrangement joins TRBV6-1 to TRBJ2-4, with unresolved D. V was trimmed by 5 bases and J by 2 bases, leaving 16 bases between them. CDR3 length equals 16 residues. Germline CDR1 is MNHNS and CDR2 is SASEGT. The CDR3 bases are TGTGCCAGCAGTCCGCTCAGTGTGGGGTCCAAAAACATTCAGTACTTC. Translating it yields CASSPLSVGSKNIQYF.

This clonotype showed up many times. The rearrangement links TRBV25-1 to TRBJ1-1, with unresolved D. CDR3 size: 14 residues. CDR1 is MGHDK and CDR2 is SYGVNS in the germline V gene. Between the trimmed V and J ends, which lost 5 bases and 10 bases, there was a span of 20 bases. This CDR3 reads CASSIHRGVKGAFF. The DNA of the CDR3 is TGTGCCAGCAGTATACATCGTGGGGTTAAAGGAGCTTTCTTT.

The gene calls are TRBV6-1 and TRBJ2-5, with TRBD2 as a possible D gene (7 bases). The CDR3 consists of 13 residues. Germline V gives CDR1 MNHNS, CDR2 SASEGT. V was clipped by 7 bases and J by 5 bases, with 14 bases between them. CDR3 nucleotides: TGTGCCAGCAATCCAGGGGAGGGGGAGACCCAGTACTTC. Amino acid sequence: CASNPGEGETQYF.

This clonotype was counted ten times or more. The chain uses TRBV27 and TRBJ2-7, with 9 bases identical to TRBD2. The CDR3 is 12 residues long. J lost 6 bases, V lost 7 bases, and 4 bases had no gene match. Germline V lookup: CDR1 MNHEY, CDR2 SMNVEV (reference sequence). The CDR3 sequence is CASTAGGREQYF. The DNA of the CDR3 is TGTGCCAGCACGGCGGGAGGGCGCGAGCAGTACTTC.

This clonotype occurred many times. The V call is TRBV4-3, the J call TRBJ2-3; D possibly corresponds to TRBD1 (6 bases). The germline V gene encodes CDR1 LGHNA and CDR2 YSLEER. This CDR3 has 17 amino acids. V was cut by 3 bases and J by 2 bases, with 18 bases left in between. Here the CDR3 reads CASSQDALQGPTDTQYF. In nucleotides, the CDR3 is TGCGCCAGCAGCCAGGACGCTCTACAGGGACCCACAGATACGCAGTATTTT.

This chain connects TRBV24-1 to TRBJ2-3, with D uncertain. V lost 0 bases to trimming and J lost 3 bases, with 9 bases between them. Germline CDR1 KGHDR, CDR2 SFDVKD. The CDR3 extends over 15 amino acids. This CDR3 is CATSDLRWGTDTQYF. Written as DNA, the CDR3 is TGTGCCACCAGTGATTTGCGGTGGGGAACAGATACGCAGTATTTT.

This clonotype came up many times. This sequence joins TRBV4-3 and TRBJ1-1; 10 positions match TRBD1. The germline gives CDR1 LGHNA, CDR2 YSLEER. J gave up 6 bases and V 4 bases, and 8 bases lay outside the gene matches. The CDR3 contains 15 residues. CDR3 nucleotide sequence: TGCGCCAGCAGCCGAGCCGGGACAGGGGTCCCTGAAGCTTTCTTT. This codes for CASSRAGTGVPEAFF.

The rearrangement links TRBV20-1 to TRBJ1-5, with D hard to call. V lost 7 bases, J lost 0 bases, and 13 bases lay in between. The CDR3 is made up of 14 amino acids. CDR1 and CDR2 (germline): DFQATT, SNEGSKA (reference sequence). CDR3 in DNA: TGCAGTGTGGCGACGGTGTATAGCAATCAGCCCCAGCATTTT. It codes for CSVATVYSNQPQHF.